This is a list of T cell receptor beta chains from one sample in a study of cytomegalovirus exposure and HLA in healthy donors. Produced via immunoSEQ multiplex PCR; TCRdb's table is partial and in-frame only. Here the sample spans more than 95,000 clones, 80% being singletons. The sequenced sample was PBMCs. Every receptor here comes from a female donor in good health and CMV-seronegative. Each CDR3 is given with its conserved first and last residue. Each record gives: V gene, D gene, J gene, clone size, CDR3 protein, CDR3 DNA. D genes are given only for firm matches. Only some rows state a clone size, as once, few, many or a class for expanded clones.

TRBV30	NA	TRBJ1-2	NA	CAWIGETGYTF	TGTGCCTGGATCGGAGAAACTGGCTACACCTTC
TRBV7-9	NA	TRBJ1-5	NA	CASSGRGPGSNQPQHF	TGTGCCAGCAGCGGGCGGGGACCGGGGAGCAATCAGCCCCAGCATTTT
TRBV18	NA	TRBJ1-5	NA	CASSPPGTVNQPQHF	TGTGCCAGCTCACCACCCGGAACAGTCAATCAGCCCCAGCATTTT
TRBV28	NA	TRBJ1-1	NA	CASRLMGLRYLMNTEAFF	TGTGCCAGCAGGCTGATGGGCCTACGATACCTAATGAACACTGAAGCTTTCTTT
TRBV7-7	NA	TRBJ2-1	once	CASSLATGSPEQFF	TGTGCTAGCAGCTTAGCGACAGGATCCCCTGAGCAGTTCTTC
TRBV5-6	NA	TRBJ1-1	NA	CASSLLRGRQRNTEAFF	TGTGCCAGCAGCTTGTTACGGGGGAGGCAACGGAACACTGAAGCTTTCTTT
TRBV5-1	TRBD1	TRBJ2-2	NA	CASSFRQGGTGELFF	TGCGCCAGCAGCTTCAGACAGGGCGGCACCGGGGAGCTGTTTTTT
TRBV6-5	TRBD1	TRBJ1-1	NA	CATYRGRYTEAFF	TGTGCCACTTACAGGGGGCGATACACTGAAGCTTTCTTT
TRBV11-2	TRBD1	TRBJ2-1	NA	CASSLVGPGQSSYNEQFF	TGTGCCAGCAGCTTAGTTGGGCCGGGACAGAGCTCCTACAATGAGCAGTTCTTC
TRBV7-2	NA	TRBJ2-1	NA	CASSSIGDEQFF	TGTGCCAGCAGCTCCATAGGGGATGAGCAGTTCTTC
TRBV19	TRBD1	TRBJ2-7	once	CASSNRDRGLEQYF	TGTGCCAGTAGTAACCGGGACAGGGGGCTCGAGCAGTACTTC
TRBV27	NA	TRBJ2-2	NA	CASSLRAGLPYPGELFF	TGTGCCAGCAGTCTCCGGGCGGGACTGCCCTACCCCGGGGAGCTGTTTTTT
TRBV5-1	NA	TRBJ1-4	NA	CASSLETATNEKLFF	TGCGCCAGCAGCTTGGAAACAGCAACTAATGAAAAACTGTTTTTT
TRBV5-6	TRBD1	TRBJ1-1	NA	CASSLLDRGKTEAFF	TGTGCCAGCAGTTTACTAGACAGGGGAAAGACTGAAGCTTTCTTT
TRBV7-9	NA	TRBJ1-3	NA	CASSPEKAGNTIYF	TGTGCCAGCAGCCCCGAGAAAGCTGGAAACACCATATATTTT
TRBV5-1	NA	TRBJ2-3	NA	CASSLGLQTTDTQYF	TGCGCCAGCAGCTTGGGACTCCAAACCACAGATACGCAGTATTTT
TRBV5-6	NA	TRBJ2-7	NA	CASSLRPARGDYEQYF	TGTGCCAGCAGCCTCCGTCCGGCCAGGGGGGACTACGAGCAGTACTTC
TRBV2	NA	TRBJ2-7	once	CASSARAPFYEQYF	TGTGCCAGCAGTGCCAGGGCGCCGTTCTACGAGCAGTACTTC
TRBV7-6	TRBD2	TRBJ2-5	NA	CASSLGGRASETQYF	TGTGCCAGCAGCTTAGGCGGGAGGGCCTCAGAGACCCAGTACTTC
TRBV6-4	TRBD1	TRBJ2-2	NA	CASRRQGTNTGELFF	TGTGCCAGCAGAAGACAGGGAACGAACACCGGGGAGCTGTTTTTT
TRBV28	NA	TRBJ1-1	NA	CASKREGRNTEAFF	TGTGCCAGCAAGAGGGAAGGTAGAAACACTGAAGCTTTCTTT
TRBV6-5	NA	TRBJ1-2	few	CASSPDVGVARGYTF	TGTGCCAGCAGCCCCGACGTAGGGGTCGCTAGGGGCTACACCTTC
TRBV5-1	NA	TRBJ1-1	NA	CASSLVLGAGTEAFF	TGCGCCAGCAGCTTGGTTTTGGGGGCTGGGACTGAAGCTTTCTTT
TRBV29-1	NA	TRBJ2-7	few	CSVRGRKEQYF	TGCAGCGTGCGGGGCCGGAAGGAGCAGTACTTC
TRBV6-1	TRBD2	TRBJ2-2	NA	CASSEAGTSSSGELFF	TGTGCCAGCAGTGAAGCCGGGACTAGTTCATCCGGGGAGTTGTTTTTT
TRBV11-2	TRBD1	TRBJ1-4	NA	CASSFRMGLGTGNEKLFF	TGTGCCAGCAGCTTTAGAATGGGTCTTGGGACAGGGAATGAAAAACTGTTTTTT
TRBV4-1	TRBD2	TRBJ2-2	NA	CASSQEGGGWNTGELFF	TGCGCCAGCAGCCAAGAGGGGGGGGGTTGGAACACCGGGGAGCTGTTTTTT
TRBV5-1	NA	TRBJ1-1	NA	CASSLEGRDTEAFF	TGCGCCAGCAGCTTGGAGGGCAGGGACACTGAAGCTTTCTTT
TRBV9	NA	TRBJ2-4	NA	CASSLLGAVAKNIQYF	TGTGCCAGCAGCCTCTTGGGAGCGGTAGCCAAAAACATTCAGTACTTC
TRBV15	NA	TRBJ1-4	NA	CATSRVDKEKLFF	TGTGCCACCAGCAGAGTAGATAAGGAAAAACTGTTTTTT
TRBV28	TRBD2	TRBJ2-7	once	CASSSPTASLAGGWKHEQYF	TGTGCCAGCAGCTCCCCCACAGCCAGTTTAGCGGGAGGGTGGAAGCACGAGCAGTACTTC
TRBV30	NA	TRBJ1-2	once	CAWSVQAGQGYTF	TGTGCCTGGAGTGTACAGGCAGGGCAGGGCTACACCTTC
TRBV4-1	NA	TRBJ1-2	NA	CASSQGAGGAYGYTF	TGCGCCAGCAGCCAAGGCGCTGGGGGGGCGTATGGCTACACCTTC
TRBV11-2	NA	TRBJ2-1	NA	CASSSGIDNEQFF	TGTGCCAGCAGCTCCGGGATCGACAATGAGCAGTTCTTC
TRBV5-4	TRBD2	TRBJ2-5	NA	CASSLNGLRGAQETQYF	TGTGCCAGCAGCTTGAATGGGTTGCGGGGGGCCCAAGAGACCCAGTACTTC
TRBV25-1	NA	TRBJ1-1	few	CASSDRGISTEAFF	TGTGCCAGCAGTGACAGGGGTATCAGCACTGAAGCTTTCTTT
TRBV13	TRBD1	TRBJ1-4	NA	CASSCRDRVTNEKLFF	TGTGCCAGCAGCTGTAGGGACAGGGTAACTAATGAAAAACTGTTTTTT
TRBV18	NA	TRBJ2-1	NA	CASSPPNSPGLSSYNEQFF	TGTGCCAGCTCACCACCGAATTCTCCAGGATTAAGCTCCTACAATGAGCAGTTCTTC
TRBV2	TRBD1	TRBJ1-2	NA	CASSRDRVNYGYTF	TGTGCCAGCAGTCGGGACAGAGTTAACTATGGCTACACCTTC
TRBV18	NA	TRBJ2-7	NA	CASSSAGNEQYF	TGTGCCAGCTCCTCCGCCGGGAACGAGCAGTACTTC
TRBV5-1	NA	TRBJ2-7	NA	CASSSSSDSSYEQYF	TGCGCCAGCAGCTCGTCTTCGGACTCGTCCTACGAGCAGTACTTC
TRBV2	NA	TRBJ1-5	NA	CASSEQGGGTRQPQHF	TGTGCCAGCAGCGAACAGGGCGGCGGCACACGCCAGCCCCAGCATTTT
TRBV2	NA	TRBJ1-2	NA	CASSPSGTVYGYTF	TGTGCCAGCAGTCCAAGCGGGACGGTCTATGGCTACACCTTC
TRBV6-5	NA	TRBJ2-1	NA	CASSPQQRVYNEQFF	TGTGCCAGCAGTCCCCAACAGCGGGTGTACAATGAGCAGTTCTTC
TRBV2	TRBD1	TRBJ1-2	NA	CASRGTLRTGEGYGYTF	TGTGCCAGCAGGGGGACTCTTAGGACAGGGGAAGGCTATGGCTACACCTTC
TRBV6-1	TRBD1	TRBJ1-5	NA	CASSEGQGRQPQHF	TGTGCCAGCAGTGAGGGACAGGGTCGTCAGCCCCAGCATTTT
TRBV5-1	NA	TRBJ1-1	NA	CASSLGGAVPNTEAFF	TGCGCCAGCAGCTTGGGTGGGGCGGTCCCGAACACTGAAGCTTTCTTT
TRBV5-1	TRBD1	TRBJ1-2	NA	CASSSGTGDGGYTF	TGCGCCAGCAGCTCGGGGACAGGGGATGGTGGCTACACCTTC
TRBV30	TRBD1	TRBJ1-5	NA	CAWSTGQGVSQPQHF	TGTGCCTGGAGTACCGGACAGGGGGTTAGTCAGCCCCAGCATTTT
TRBV9	TRBD1	TRBJ2-2	once	CASSVLGGAATGELFF	TGTGCCAGCAGCGTATTAGGGGGCGCGGCAACCGGGGAGCTGTTTTTT
TRBV18	NA	TRBJ2-5	NA	CASSPSGRETQYF	TGTGCCAGCTCACCAAGCGGCAGGGAGACCCAGTACTTC
TRBV28	NA	TRBJ1-5	NA	CASFGGNQPQHF	TGTGCCAGTTTCGGGGGCAATCAGCCCCAGCATTTT
TRBV4-1	TRBD2	TRBJ2-3	NA	CASSQLRSSGISTDTQYF	TGCGCCAGCAGCCAACTTCGGTCTAGCGGCATAAGCACAGATACGCAGTATTTT
TRBV29-1	TRBD2	TRBJ2-7	NA	CSVTYRGGIDYEQYF	TGCAGCGTGACCTACCGGGGGGGAATCGACTACGAGCAGTACTTC
TRBV30	NA	TRBJ2-5	NA	CAWSRGMRETQYF	TGTGCCTGGAGTCGGGGAATGAGGGAGACCCAGTACTTC
TRBV10-1	NA	TRBJ1-1	NA	CASSDSAANTEAFF	TGCGCCAGCAGTGATTCGGCGGCGAACACTGAAGCTTTCTTT
TRBV2	NA	TRBJ1-1	NA	CASSEFGPSAGEAFF	TGTGCCAGCAGTGAGTTCGGCCCTTCGGCAGGAGAAGCTTTCTTT
TRBV9	NA	TRBJ2-7	NA	CASSVGAAYEQYF	TGTGCCAGCAGCGTAGGGGCCGCGTACGAGCAGTACTTC
TRBV19	NA	TRBJ1-2	NA	CASSITPTADYTF	TGTGCCAGTAGTATAACCCCAACAGCAGACTACACCTTC
TRBV5-6	TRBD1	TRBJ2-3	NA	CASSLDRTQYF	TGTGCCAGCAGCCTGGACAGGACGCAGTATTTT